Below are 2 T cell receptor beta chains sequenced from a single sample in a study of immune evolution from preneoplasia to lung adenocarcinoma. The assay was immunoSEQ multiplex PCR, and TCRdb's table has in-frame clones only and misses some. Among roughly 9,000 clones listed, more than 60% were seen once. Sequencing used FFPE lung adenocarcinoma in situ tissue. The source of these receptors is a person aged 55-79 years with lung adenocarcinoma.

J is TRBJ2-7 and V is TRBV21-1; the D segment call TRBD1 is taken from the table without a DNA check. TRBV21-1 is noted as a pseudogene. This CDR3 comprises 14 residues. The CDR3 protein is CASSTGQGASEQYF. The CDR3 coding sequence is TGTGCCAGCAGCACGGGACAGGGGGCTAGCGAGCAGTACTTC.

This clone was recorded once. The chain carries TRBV9 and TRBJ1-1; tentatively, D is TRBD1 (5 bases). Per the germline V gene, CDR1 is SGDLS and CDR2 is YYNGEE. This CDR3 region has 15 residues. The V end lost 0 bases, the J end lost 3 bases, and 12 bases lay between the germline ends. CDR3 amino acids: CASSVDPGRDTEAFF. DNA of the CDR3: TGTGCCAGCAGCGTAGATCCAGGGCGGGACACTGAAGCTTTCTTT. The full variable domain, in which reference TRBV9 and TRBJ1-1 provide the parts outside the CDR3, is DSGVTQTPKHLITATGQRVTLRCSPRSGDLSVYWYQQSLDQGLQFLIQYYNGEERAKGNILERFSAQQFPDLHSELNLSSLELGDSALYFCASSVDPGRDTEAFFGQGTRLTVV.